This entry describes one T cell receptor beta chain. What it recognizes is unknown. V dropped 6 bases and J dropped 1 base, with 11 bases sitting between them. CDR3 size: 14 residues. Germline loops: CDR1 SGHKS, CDR2 YYEKEE (reference sequence). The data belong to a study of CD8 T cells in ankylosing spondylitis. Notes on the study in general: A motif of under 10 highly homologous TCR beta variants was seen as apparently characteristic of ankylosing spondylitis blood.

TCRdb reanalysed the 5' RACE reads using MiXCR and keeps one entry per CDR3 protein. The table has some 840,000 distinct CDR3 sequences, about 11% seen once. The chain combines TRBV5-5 with TRBJ2-1, with D perhaps TRBD1 (5 bases). The sample comprised blood, either unsorted or a sorted T cell fraction (not recorded which). This TCR was recovered from a male donor with ankylosing spondylitis. The CDR3 region has the DNA TGTGCCAGCACCGTGGACACATCCTACAATGAGCAGTTCTTC. Its translation is CASTVDTSYNEQFF.